A single sample gave rise to the 25 T cell receptor beta chains below, sequenced in a study of graft-versus-host responses after intestinal transplantation. Only in-frame clones appear in the TCRdb table, and some are missing; sequencing was by immunoSEQ multiplex PCR. The sample has 95,000 to 100,000 clones, 86% seen once. This specimen was PBMCs, taken 255 days after intestinal transplant. The receptors here all came from a human patient who received an intestinal transplant, so some T cells may come from the graft donor.

The chain uses TRBV9 and TRBJ2-5; 8 nucleotides align to TRBD1. The closer fit of TRBJ2-7 to the DNA end suggests the J call may be wrong. Germline V CDR1 and CDR2: SGDLS, YYNGEE. The CDR3 totals 15 residues. In DNA, the CDR3 is TGTGCCAGCAGCGTAGGGTCCAACAGGGGGTACGAGCAGTACTTC. Protein sequence: CASSVGSNRGYEQYF.

The V and J genes are TRBV28 and TRBJ1-6; possible D gene TRBD1, 6 bases. Deletions cut 3 bases from V and 10 bases from J, with 19 bases between. Germline-derived CDR1 and CDR2 are MDHEN and SYDVKM. The CDR3 spans 16 residues. In nucleotides, the CDR3 is TGTGCCAGCAGTTTTAATTTGGGGGGCGGCGGGTCACCCCTCCACTTT. Translation gives CASSFNLGGGGSPLHF.

The rearrangement uses TRBV6-6 and TRBJ1-4; 9 bases line up with TRBD1. Germline assignment: CDR1 MNHNY and CDR2 SVGAGI (reference sequence). This CDR3 contains 15 residues. V dropped 4 bases and J dropped 6; count of bases not matched to a gene: 6. The CDR3: CASSFTGGADEKLFF. The DNA of the CDR3 is TGTGCCAGCAGTTTCACAGGGGGCGCAGATGAAAAACTGTTTTTT.

The rearrangement uses TRBV4-1 and TRBJ2-5; D gene unclear. The DNA end favors TRBJ2-7, so the J call may be wrong. Germline CDR1 and CDR2: MGHRA and YSYEKL. This CDR3 is built from 14 residues. The CDR3 DNA reads TGCGCCAGCAGCCAAGAAGGCGGTACCTACGAGCAGTACTTC. Encoded protein: CASSQEGGTYEQYF.

The chain has TRBV2 and TRBJ1-4; D unresolved. This CDR3 spans 13 amino acids. CDR1 SNHLY and CDR2 FYNNEI come from the germline V gene. V dropped 7 bases and J dropped 7 bases, with 13 bases sitting between them. In DNA form, the CDR3 reads TGTGCCAGCAATTACAAAAGTATTGAAAAACTGTTTTTT. Its translation is CASNYKSIEKLFF.

The chain joins TRBV15 to TRBJ1-5; 10 bases agree with TRBD1. The CDR3 runs 18 residues. With 5 bases clipped from V and 5 bases from J, the junction kept 15 bases outside the gene matches. Germline V gene data show CDR1 as LNHNV and CDR2 as YYDKDF (reference sequence). This chain's CDR3 is CATSPYIIDRGLHQPQHF. For the CDR3, the DNA is TGTGCCACCAGCCCCTACATCATAGACAGGGGGCTCCATCAGCCCCAGCATTTT.

V usage is TRBV2 and J usage is TRBJ2-7, with TRBD2 as a possible D gene (6 bases). Per the germline V gene, CDR1 is SNHLY and CDR2 is FYNNEI. V gave up 6 bases and J gave up 0 bases, with 12 bases separating them. The CDR3 extends over 14 amino acids. The CDR3 bases are TGTGCCAGCAGGGTGGACGGGGGCTCCTACGAGCAGTACTTC. Amino acids: CASRVDGGSYEQYF.

V gene TRBV30 combines with J gene TRBJ1-1; 10 nucleotides agree with TRBD1. V gave up 1 base and J gave up 10 bases; unmatched junction bases: 12. Germline V lookup: CDR1 GTSNPN, CDR2 SVGIG (reference sequence). The CDR3 runs 15 residues. The CDR3 nucleotides read TGTGCCTGGAGTGACCCGGGACAGGGGACGGATGGAGCTTTCTTT. Protein: CAWSDPGQGTDGAFF.

The J gene is TRBJ2-7, the V gene TRBV5-1; no definite D call. Germline V gene sequence: CDR1 SGHRS, CDR2 YFSETQ. V lost 4 bases and J 0 bases, leaving 14 bases between the germline ends. This CDR3 region has 15 residues. For the CDR3, the DNA is TGCGCCAGCAGCCGCATGGACGCGAGCTCCTACGAGCAGTACTTC. Translated: CASSRMDASSYEQYF.

The rearrangement uses TRBV28 and TRBJ1-2; D might be TRBD1 (5 bases). The CDR3 length is 12 residues. Germline CDR1 and CDR2: MDHEN and SYDVKM. V shed 9 bases and J shed 8 bases, with 16 bases lying between them. The CDR3 coding sequence is TGTGCCAGTAGCGGGGGGTTGAGGGGCTACACCTTC. Translated: CASSGGLRGYTF.

The chain is built from TRBV27 and TRBJ2-4, with TRBD2 matching 10 bases. Trimming took 5 bases from V and 1 from J; bases not matched to a gene: 8. CDR1 is MNHEY and CDR2 is SMNVEV in the germline V gene (reference sequence). This CDR3 has 17 amino acids. The CDR3 DNA sequence: TGTGCCAGCAGTCCCAACCCGGGACTAGCGGCCAAAAACATTCAGTACTTC. Translating it yields CASSPNPGLAAKNIQYF.

This sequence joins TRBV15 and TRBJ1-1, with D unclear. The CDR3 runs to 16 residues. Germline loops: CDR1 LNHNV, CDR2 YYDKDF (reference sequence). V lost 0 bases and J 1 base, leaving 12 bases between the germline ends. In DNA form, the CDR3 reads TGTGCCACCAGCAGAGATTGGGAGGGCCCGAACACTGAAGCTTTCTTT. It translates to CATSRDWEGPNTEAFF. Together with reference TRBV15 and TRBJ1-1, the CDR3 gives the full variable domain: DAMVIQNPRYQVTQFGKPVTLSCSQTLNHNVMYWYQQKSSQAPKLLFHYYDKDFNNEADTPDNFQSRRPNTSFCFLDIRSPGLGDTAMYLCATSRDWEGPNTEAFFGQGTRLTVV.

V gene TRBV7-9 combines with J gene TRBJ2-7; possible D gene TRBD1, 5 bases. Trimming removed 6 bases at V and 0 bases at J, with 15 bases between. The CDR3 consists of 15 residues. Germline values: CDR1 SEHNR, CDR2 FQNEAQ (reference sequence). CDR3 sequence reads: CASSWGSQDSYEQYV. CDR3 nucleotides: TGTGCCAGCAGTTGGGGCAGCCAAGACTCCTACGAGCAGTACGTC.

This clone was observed a single time. CDR3 coding DNA: TGCGCCAGCAGCTTTTATGACAGAAATAATTCACCCCTCCACTTT. Translating it yields CASSFYDRNNSPLHF. The chain combines TRBV5-1 with TRBJ1-6; D might be TRBD1 (5 bases). This CDR3 region has 15 residues. V was cut by 2 bases and J by 5 bases, with 11 bases left in between. Germline values: CDR1 SGHRS, CDR2 YFSETQ.

The genes are TRBV6-4 and TRBJ2-3; D is undetermined. V shed 3 bases and J shed 0 bases, with 10 bases lying between them. In germline, CDR1 is MRHNA, CDR2 SNTAGT. The CDR3 is made up of 15 amino acids. The CDR3 loop is CASSDDAGSTDTQYF. As DNA, the CDR3 is TGTGCCAGCAGTGATGACGCCGGTAGCACAGATACGCAGTATTTT.

The CDR3 is CAWEGPSGGSAGELFF. CDR3 nucleotides: TGTGCCTGGGAAGGGCCTAGCGGGGGGAGTGCCGGGGAGCTGTTTTTT. The J gene is TRBJ2-2, the V gene TRBV30, with 11 bases matching TRBD2. CDR3 length: 16 residues. CDR1 and CDR2 from the germline V gene are GTSNPN and SVGIG (reference sequence). V trimming: 5 bases; J trimming: 6 bases; junction bases outside the gene matches: 11.

The chain carries TRBV27 and TRBJ2-3, with TRBD2 matching 8 bases. This CDR3 has 17 residues. The germline V gene has CDR1 MNHEY and CDR2 SMNVEV (reference sequence). J was trimmed by 6 bases and V by 2 bases; bases with no gene match: 13. CDR3 sequence reads: CASSLRSGGPTTDTQYF. Here the CDR3 DNA reads TGTGCCAGCAGTTTACGGTCGGGGGGGCCGACGACCGATACGCAGTATTTT.

The chain links TRBV6-5 to TRBJ2-3; unclear D gene. The V and J ends lost 6 bases and 5 bases respectively, with 15 bases between them. Germline V CDR1 and CDR2: MNHEY, SVGAGI. CDR3 length: 14 amino acids. In DNA, the CDR3 is TGTGCCAGCAGACAACAAGGCGAGGAAGATACGCAGTATTTT. Its protein is CASRQQGEEDTQYF.

The chain carries TRBV29-1 and TRBJ1-2, with D possibly matching TRBD1 (5 bases). This CDR3 comprises 11 residues. CDR1 SQVTM and CDR2 ANQGSEA come from the germline V gene. Trimming left V 6 bases short and J 5 bases short, with 10 bases between. The CDR3 coding sequence is TGCAGCGTCGGGACGGGGTATGGCTACACCTTC. It is translated as CSVGTGYGYTF.

This sequence joins TRBV6-1 and TRBJ2-3; TRBD2 agrees at 9 bases. The CDR3 contains 15 residues. CDR1 and CDR2 (germline): MNHNS, SASEGT. The V segment lost 1 base and the J segment 2 bases; nucleotides outside the gene matches: 1. CDR3 amino acids: CASSEGGGDTDTQYF. The CDR3 bases are TGTGCCAGCAGTGAAGGCGGGGGGGACACAGATACGCAGTATTTT.

CDR3 bases: TGTGCCAGCAGTTACTCTACCAAGACCTATGGCTACACCTTC. This sequence encodes CASSYSTKTYGYTF. This chain joins TRBV6-5 and TRBJ1-2; D is uncertain. Per germline, CDR1 MNHEY and CDR2 SVGAGI. This CDR3 region has 14 residues. Deletions cut 0 bases from V and 4 bases from J, with 9 bases between.

The chain recombines TRBV19 with TRBJ1-2; TRBD1 might be the D (6 bases). Trimming cost V 3 bases and J 7 bases, with 15 bases left between them. This CDR3 spans 14 amino acids. From germline, CDR1 is LNHDA and CDR2 SQIVND (reference sequence). The CDR3 loop is CASSIPGARAGYTF. The CDR3 DNA reads as TGTGCCAGTAGTATCCCAGGGGCGCGGGCTGGCTACACCTTC.

The J gene is TRBJ1-4, the V gene TRBV4-1; 8 bases fit TRBD1. CDR3 length equals 15 residues. Germline V lookup: CDR1 MGHRA, CDR2 YSYEKL. V dropped 4 bases and J dropped 2; count of bases not matched to a gene: 3. CDR3 in DNA: TGCGCCAGCAGCCCGTGGGACAGGACTAATGAAAAACTGTTTTTT. It specifies CASSPWDRTNEKLFF.

This chain uses TRBV6-1 with TRBJ2-3; the D is unclear. Trimming cost V 6 bases and J 1 base, with 8 bases left between them. CDR1 MNHNS and CDR2 SASEGT come from the germline V gene. The CDR3 sequence is 13 residues long. CDR3 nucleotide sequence: TGTGCCAGCAGACCACTCCGCACAGATACGCAGTATTTT. It yields the protein CASRPLRTDTQYF.

This clone was found a few times. This rearrangement joins TRBV5-1 to TRBJ2-1; D remains ambiguous. This CDR3 is 15 amino acids long. Germline CDR1 SGHRS, CDR2 YFSETQ. Trimming cost V 0 bases and J 6 bases, with 13 bases left between them. As DNA, the CDR3 is TGCGCCAGCAGCTTGGCCTCTGGACCCCGCAATGAGCAGTTCTTC. It translates to CASSLASGPRNEQFF.